Below are 19 T cell receptor beta chains sequenced from a single sample in a study of cytomegalovirus exposure and HLA in healthy donors. Profiled with immunoSEQ multiplex PCR; TCRdb holds only in-frame clones, not every one. This table holds more than 300,000 clones, about nine tenths found once. The source material was PBMCs. These receptors all stem from a woman aged 18-29 years in good health and CMV-seronegative.

The rearrangement uses TRBV5-1 and TRBJ2-7; 9 bases map to TRBD1. CDR3 length: 15 amino acids. V was clipped by 1 base and J by 1 base; unmatched bases: 3. Germline lookup yields CDR1 SGHRS and CDR2 YFSETQ. CDR3 coding DNA: TGCGCCAGCAGCTTGACAGGGGGCGATTCCTACGAGCAGTACTTC. This encodes CASSLTGGDSYEQYF.

The chain links TRBV5-1 to TRBJ2-3; TRBD1 matches 9 bases. Germline V gives CDR1 SGHRS, CDR2 YFSETQ. Trimming cost V 7 bases and J 2 bases; bases outside gene matches: 5. The CDR3 totals 14 residues. DNA for the CDR3: TGCGCCAGCGCTAGGGACAGGGACACAGATACGCAGTATTTT. The encoded protein is CASARDRDTDTQYF. The full variable domain, in which reference TRBV5-1 and TRBJ2-3 provide the parts outside the CDR3, is KAGVTQTPRYLIKTRGQQVTLSCSPISGHRSVSWYQQTPGQGLQFLFEYFSETQRNKGNFPGRFSGRQFSNSRSEMNVSTLELGDSALYLCASARDRDTDTQYFGPGTRLTVL.

V and J are TRBV27 and TRBJ2-7; 7 nucleotides agree with TRBD2. The CDR3 extends over 15 amino acids. With V trimmed by 5 bases and J by 2 bases, 9 bases remained unmatched. CDR1 MNHEY and CDR2 SMNVEV come from the germline V gene (reference sequence). CDR3 coding DNA: TGTGCCAGCAGTCCAAGCGGGACGTATGCCTACGAGCAGTACTTC. Its translation is CASSPSGTYAYEQYF.

The chain recombines TRBV9 with TRBJ2-3; possible D gene TRBD2, 6 bases. CDR1 and CDR2 (germline): SGDLS, YYNGEE. CDR3 length: 18 amino acids. Trimming stripped 4 bases from V and 0 bases from J, with 21 bases between. CDR3 region: CASSSPRGSGESTDTQYF. CDR3 nucleotide sequence: TGTGCCAGCAGCTCCCCCAGAGGTAGCGGAGAAAGCACAGATACGCAGTATTTT.

The chain has TRBV5-1 and TRBJ2-3; TRBD1 aligns across 7 bases. This CDR3 spans 15 amino acids. J was trimmed by 4 bases and V by 4 bases; bases with no gene match: 9. From germline, CDR1 is SGHRS and CDR2 YFSETQ. The CDR3 region has the DNA TGCGCCAGCAGCCTTTCAAACAGGGGCCCAGATACGCAGTATTTT. Its translation is CASSLSNRGPDTQYF.

CDR3 in DNA: TGTGCCAGCACACCAGCCCCCCCTCCGGGGACCCAGTACTTC. Translated, it gives CASTPAPPPGTQYF. This rearrangement joins TRBV28 to TRBJ2-5; D gene uncertain. Germline-derived CDR1 and CDR2 are MDHEN and SYDVKM. The CDR3 covers 14 residues. Trimming removed 7 bases from V and 7 bases from J, with 19 bases in between.

The CDR3 loop reads CASSLGQRDRLATVYEQYF. Written as DNA, the CDR3 is TGCGCCAGCAGCTTAGGCCAACGGGACAGGCTGGCTACGGTCTACGAGCAGTACTTC. This chain uses TRBV5-1 with TRBJ2-7; 8 nucleotides agree with TRBD1. Looked up from germline, CDR1 is SGHRS and CDR2 is YFSETQ. The CDR3 spans 19 residues. With 2 bases clipped from V and 3 bases from J, the junction kept 19 bases outside the gene matches.

This clone was observed once. The chain couples TRBV6-1 to TRBJ1-2; 10 bases match TRBD1. The junction had 9 bases not matched to a gene; V was cut back by 7 bases and J by 7 bases. CDR1 is MNHNS, CDR2 SASEGT, per germline. The CDR3 spans 14 residues. CDR3: CASIADRGRGGYTF. In DNA, the CDR3 is TGTGCCAGCATCGCCGACAGGGGGCGCGGTGGCTACACCTTC.

V is TRBV7-8 and J is TRBJ1-3, with D hard to call. V lost 0 bases, J lost 0 bases, and 6 bases lay in between. The CDR3 length is 15 residues. The germline CDR1 and CDR2 sequences are SGHVS and FQNEAQ. CDR3 in DNA: TGTGCCAGCAGCTTAGCGCGGGTCTCTGGAAACACCATATATTTT. Encoded protein: CASSLARVSGNTIYF.

The genes are TRBV19 and TRBJ2-5, with TRBD2 matching 10 bases. The CDR3 loop spans 16 amino acids. J lost 4 bases, V lost 5 bases, and 10 bases had no gene match. Germline-derived CDR1 and CDR2 are LNHDA and SQIVND (reference sequence). The CDR3 protein is CASSSPSGGAGETQYF. The CDR3 nucleotides read TGTGCCAGTAGTTCCCCGAGCGGGGGGGCGGGAGAGACCCAGTACTTC.

The V gene is TRBV10-2, the J gene TRBJ2-7; D perhaps matches TRBD2 (5 bases). V was trimmed by 5 bases and J by 4 bases, leaving 12 bases between them. In germline, CDR1 is WSHSY, CDR2 SAAADI. This CDR3 comprises 13 residues. The DNA of the CDR3 is TGCGCCAGCAGTATGGGAGAGCAGTACGAGCAGTACTTC. Translated, it gives CASSMGEQYEQYF.

This sequence joins TRBV11-2 and TRBJ2-7; 9 bases align to TRBD2. CDR3 size: 15 residues. The V gene's germline CDR1 is SGHAT and CDR2 FQNNGV. Germline trimming cut 2 bases from V and 5 bases from J; bases unmatched to any gene: 7. CDR3 DNA sequence: TGTGCCAGCAGCTTATTAAAGCGGGGGGAGAACGAGCAGTACTTC. It codes for CASSLLKRGENEQYF.

This chain connects TRBV5-6 to TRBJ2-4; 7 bases align to TRBD1. The CDR3 is 14 amino acids. V gave up 5 bases and J gave up 6 bases; unmatched junction bases: 8. Per germline, CDR1 SGHDT and CDR2 YYEEEE. The CDR3 coding sequence is TGTGCCAGCAGTGCGACCAGGGGGACAAACATTCAGTACTTC. Its translation: CASSATRGTNIQYF.

V gene TRBV7-6 combines with J gene TRBJ2-1; D unclear. Trimming cost V 5 bases and J 5 bases, with 4 bases left between them. This CDR3 is built from 11 residues. Germline V lookup: CDR1 SGHVS, CDR2 FNYEAQ. The CDR3 here is CASSLNNEQFF. Written as DNA, the CDR3 is TGTGCCAGCAGCCTTAACAATGAGCAGTTCTTC.

The V gene is TRBV28, the J gene TRBJ2-4, with D maybe TRBD1 (5 bases). CDR3 length equals 15 residues. Trimming left V 6 bases short and J 0 bases short, with 12 bases between. Germline V lookup: CDR1 MDHEN, CDR2 SYDVKM. Here the CDR3 DNA reads TGTGCCAGCAGCAGACAAGGGGTAGCCAAAAACATTCAGTACTTC. It encodes CASSRQGVAKNIQYF.

This chain connects TRBV28 to TRBJ2-2; 9 bases align to TRBD2. The V gene end was trimmed by 3 bases and the J gene end by 2 bases; junction bases not matched to a gene: 4. The CDR3 is 16 amino acids. Looked up from germline, CDR1 is MDHEN and CDR2 is SYDVKM. The CDR3 loop is CASSLPSGENTGELFF. The CDR3, as DNA: TGTGCCAGCAGTTTGCCTAGCGGGGAAAACACCGGGGAGCTGTTTTTT.

This clone has more than one count but fewer than ten. The J gene is TRBJ1-2, the V gene TRBV25-1, with TRBD1 matching 8 bases. This CDR3 has 15 amino acids. With V trimmed by 0 bases and J by 8 bases, 8 bases remained unmatched. CDR1 is MGHDK, CDR2 SYGVNS, per germline. This CDR3 reads CASSEYVSRGQGYTF. CDR3 coding DNA: TGTGCCAGCAGTGAATATGTATCCAGGGGGCAAGGCTACACCTTC.

V is TRBV15 and J is TRBJ1-2; D is undetermined. The CDR3 covers 13 residues. V shed 0 bases and J shed 4 bases, with 6 bases lying between them. Germline V lookup: CDR1 LNHNV, CDR2 YYDKDF (reference sequence). This chain's CDR3 is CATSRDGGYGYTF. CDR3 coding DNA: TGTGCCACCAGCAGAGATGGCGGCTATGGCTACACCTTC.

The chain carries TRBV5-1 and TRBJ2-5, with D perhaps matching TRBD1 (6 bases). The germline gives CDR1 SGHRS, CDR2 YFSETQ. The length of the CDR3 is 13 residues. Trimming stripped 3 bases from V and 3 bases from J, with 9 bases between. CDR3 nucleotide sequence: TGCGCCAGCAGCTCTCCAGGGGAAGAGACCCAGTACTTC. Protein sequence: CASSSPGEETQYF.